Sequencing of this T cell receptor beta chain was carried out in a study of T cells in Graves' hyperthyroidism and ophthalmopathy. Study background: The authors collected peripheral blood at initial diagnosis, before any treatment. Findings and caveats of the study: Researchers found most expanded thyroid clonotypes above 0.001 in blood as well. Before onset, ophthalmopathy was predicted by the model a median roughly 6.8 months earlier.

Amplification of TCR beta CDR3 regions was performed using RNA transcripts as template. During a first-round RT-PCR of the TCR CDR3, the HTBI primer set was used. A single record per CDR3 protein comes from TCRdb applying MiXCR to the multiplex PCR reads. The table lists roughly 500,000 distinct CDR3 sequences, roughly 23% of them singletons. Fresh peripheral blood, approximately 10 ml, was the source of the PBMCs. This clonotype has just a few counts. The antigen remains undetermined. The junction had 9 bases not matched to a gene; V was cut back by 5 bases and J by 2 bases. In germline, CDR1 is DFQATT, CDR2 SNEGSKA (reference sequence). CDR3 length: 15 residues.

This TCR came from a woman aged 70-85 years with Graves' ophthalmopathy. J is TRBJ2-3 and V is TRBV20-1; 8 bases are shared with TRBD1. The sample was blood. The CDR3: CSALTGTGPTDTQYF. CDR3 sequence (DNA): TGCAGTGCTCTAACCGGGACAGGCCCCACAGATACGCAGTATTTT.